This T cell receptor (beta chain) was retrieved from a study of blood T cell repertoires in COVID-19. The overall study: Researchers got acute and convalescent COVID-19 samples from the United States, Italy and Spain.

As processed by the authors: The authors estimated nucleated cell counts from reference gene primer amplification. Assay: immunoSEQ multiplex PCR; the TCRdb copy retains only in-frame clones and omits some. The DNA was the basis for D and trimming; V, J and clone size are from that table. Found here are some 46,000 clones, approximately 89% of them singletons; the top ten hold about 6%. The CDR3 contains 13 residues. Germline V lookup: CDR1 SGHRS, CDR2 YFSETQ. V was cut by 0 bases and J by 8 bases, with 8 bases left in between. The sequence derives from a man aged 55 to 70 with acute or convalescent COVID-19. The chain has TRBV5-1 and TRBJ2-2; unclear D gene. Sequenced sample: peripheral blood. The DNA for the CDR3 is TGCGCCAGCAGCTTGGTCGTTTCGGGGGAGCTGTTTTTT. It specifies CASSLVVSGELFF.